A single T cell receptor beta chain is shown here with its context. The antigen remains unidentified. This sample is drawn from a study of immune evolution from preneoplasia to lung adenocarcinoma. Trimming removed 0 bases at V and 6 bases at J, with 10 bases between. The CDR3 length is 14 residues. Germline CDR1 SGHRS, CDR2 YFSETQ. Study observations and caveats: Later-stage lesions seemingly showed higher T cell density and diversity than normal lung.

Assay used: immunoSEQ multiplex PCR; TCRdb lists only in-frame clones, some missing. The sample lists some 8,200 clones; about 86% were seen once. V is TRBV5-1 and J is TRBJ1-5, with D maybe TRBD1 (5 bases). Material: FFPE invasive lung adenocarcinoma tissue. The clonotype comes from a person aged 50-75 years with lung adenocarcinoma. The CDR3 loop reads CASSLGGVGQPQHF. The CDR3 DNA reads TGCGCCAGCAGCTTGGGGGGGGTGGGTCAGCCCCAGCATTTT.